This TCR beta chain was obtained from a study of T cells in Graves' hyperthyroidism and ophthalmopathy. As for the study in general: Before any treatment, at initial diagnosis, peripheral blood was collected. Study-level results: Also found in blood were most expanded thyroid clonotypes above 0.001. A median 6.5 months before onset, the model predicted ophthalmopathy.

There are 16 residues in the CDR3. Trimming took 0 bases from V and 0 from J, leaving 9 bases between them. Germline lookup yields CDR1 SGHTS and CDR2 YDEGEE. Points on this clonotype: Its antigen remains unknown.

Amplification yielded TCR beta CDR3 regions, with RNA transcripts as the source. The study used the HTBI primer set for a first-round RT-PCR of the TCR CDR3. TCRdb called the multiplex PCR reads again in MiXCR, with one record for every CDR3 protein. The top ten clones hold around a third of a sample with some 370,000 distinct CDR3 sequences, approximately 17% of them seen once. The V call is TRBV5-8, the J call TRBJ2-2, with a weak D call TRBD1 (5 bases). Sequenced sample: blood. The sequence derives from a woman in her twenties or thirties with Graves' hyperthyroidism that later progressed to Graves' ophthalmopathy. The CDR3 DNA sequence: TGTGCCAGCAGCTTGGGGACACCGACGAACACCGGGGAGCTGTTTTTT. Protein: CASSLGTPTNTGELFF.